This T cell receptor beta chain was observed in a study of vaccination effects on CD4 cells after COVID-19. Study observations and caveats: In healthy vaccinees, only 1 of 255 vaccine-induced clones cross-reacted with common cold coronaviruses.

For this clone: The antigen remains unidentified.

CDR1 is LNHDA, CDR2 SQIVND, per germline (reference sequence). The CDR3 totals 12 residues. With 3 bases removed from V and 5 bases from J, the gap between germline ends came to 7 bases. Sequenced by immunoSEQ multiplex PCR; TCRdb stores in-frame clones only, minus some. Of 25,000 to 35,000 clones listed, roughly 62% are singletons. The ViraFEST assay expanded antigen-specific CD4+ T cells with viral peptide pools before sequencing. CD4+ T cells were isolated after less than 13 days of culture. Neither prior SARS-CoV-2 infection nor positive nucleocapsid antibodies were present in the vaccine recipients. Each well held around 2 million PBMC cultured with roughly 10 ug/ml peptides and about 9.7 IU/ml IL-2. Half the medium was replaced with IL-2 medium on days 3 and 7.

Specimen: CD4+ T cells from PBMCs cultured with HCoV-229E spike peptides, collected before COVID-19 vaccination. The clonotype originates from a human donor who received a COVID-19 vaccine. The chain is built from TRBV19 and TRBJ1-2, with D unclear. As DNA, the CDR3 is TGTGCCAGTAGTATCTCCGGGTATGGCTACACCTTC. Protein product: CASSISGYGYTF.